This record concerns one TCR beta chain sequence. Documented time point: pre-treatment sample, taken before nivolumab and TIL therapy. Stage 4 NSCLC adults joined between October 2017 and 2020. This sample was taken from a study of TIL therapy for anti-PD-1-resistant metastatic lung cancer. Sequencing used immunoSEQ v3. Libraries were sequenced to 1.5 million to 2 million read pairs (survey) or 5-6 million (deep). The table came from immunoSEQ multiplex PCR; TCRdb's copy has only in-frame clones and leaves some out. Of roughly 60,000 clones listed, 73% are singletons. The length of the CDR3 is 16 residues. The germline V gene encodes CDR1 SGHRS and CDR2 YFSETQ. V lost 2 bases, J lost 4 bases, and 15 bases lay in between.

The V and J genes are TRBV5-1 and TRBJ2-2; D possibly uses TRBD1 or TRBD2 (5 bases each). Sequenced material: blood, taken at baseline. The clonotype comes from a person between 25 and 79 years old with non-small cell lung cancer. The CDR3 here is CASSFAGSTTTGELFF. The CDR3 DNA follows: TGCGCCAGCAGCTTTGCAGGGAGTACGACCACCGGGGAGCTGTTTTTT.